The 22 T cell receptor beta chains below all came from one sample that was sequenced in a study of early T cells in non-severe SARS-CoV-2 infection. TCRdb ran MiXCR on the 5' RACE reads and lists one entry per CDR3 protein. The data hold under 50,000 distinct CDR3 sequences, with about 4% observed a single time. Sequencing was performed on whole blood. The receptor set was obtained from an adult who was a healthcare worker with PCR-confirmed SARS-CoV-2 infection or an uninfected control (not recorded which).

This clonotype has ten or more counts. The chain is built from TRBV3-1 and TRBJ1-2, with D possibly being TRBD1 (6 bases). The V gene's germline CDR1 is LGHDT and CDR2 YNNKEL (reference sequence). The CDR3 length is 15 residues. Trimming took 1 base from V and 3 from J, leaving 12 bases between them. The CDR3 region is CASSQALGGDYGYTF. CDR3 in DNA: TGTGCCAGCAGCCAAGCGCTGGGGGGCGACTATGGCTACACCTTC.

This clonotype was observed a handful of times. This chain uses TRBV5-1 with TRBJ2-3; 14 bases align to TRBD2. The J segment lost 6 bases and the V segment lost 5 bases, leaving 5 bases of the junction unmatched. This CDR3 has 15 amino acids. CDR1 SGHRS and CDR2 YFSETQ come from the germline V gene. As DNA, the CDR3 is TGCGCCAGCAGAGTGGGACTAGCGGGAGCTGATACGCAGTATTTT. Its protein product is CASRVGLAGADTQYF.

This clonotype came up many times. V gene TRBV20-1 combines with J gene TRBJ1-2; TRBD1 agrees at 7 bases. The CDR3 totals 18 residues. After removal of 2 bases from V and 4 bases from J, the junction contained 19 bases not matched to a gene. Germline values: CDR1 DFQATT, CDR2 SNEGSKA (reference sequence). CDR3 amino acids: CSARSLGWTGGLIYGYTF. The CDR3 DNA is TGCAGTGCTAGATCCCTCGGGTGGACAGGAGGCCTAATCTATGGCTACACCTTC.

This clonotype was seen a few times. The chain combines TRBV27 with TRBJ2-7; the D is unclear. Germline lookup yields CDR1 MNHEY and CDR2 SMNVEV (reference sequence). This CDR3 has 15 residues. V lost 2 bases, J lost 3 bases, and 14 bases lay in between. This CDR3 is CASSLARVSYYEQYF. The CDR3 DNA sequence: TGTGCCAGCAGTTTAGCCCGGGTTTCGTACTACGAGCAGTACTTC.

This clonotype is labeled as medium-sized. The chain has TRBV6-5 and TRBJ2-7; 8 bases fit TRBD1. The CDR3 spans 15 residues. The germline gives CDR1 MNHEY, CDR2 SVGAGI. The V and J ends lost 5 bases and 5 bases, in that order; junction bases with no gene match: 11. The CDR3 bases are TGTGCCAGCAGTACACCCTCAGGACAGGGCCACGAGCAGTACTTC. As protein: CASSTPSGQGHEQYF.

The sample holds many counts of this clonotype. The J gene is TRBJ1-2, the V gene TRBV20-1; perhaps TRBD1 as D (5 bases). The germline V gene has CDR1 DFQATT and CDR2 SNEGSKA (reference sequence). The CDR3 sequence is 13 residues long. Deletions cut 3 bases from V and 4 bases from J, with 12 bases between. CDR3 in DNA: TGCAGTGCTAGTAGGGGATTTGGCTATGGCTACACCTTC. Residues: CSASRGFGYGYTF.

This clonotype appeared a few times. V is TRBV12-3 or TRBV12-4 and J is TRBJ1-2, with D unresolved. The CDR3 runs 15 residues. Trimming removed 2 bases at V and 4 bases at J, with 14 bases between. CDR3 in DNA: TGTGCCAGCAGTTTAAGGGCGAATCGCATCTATGGCTACACCTTC. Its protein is CASSLRANRIYGYTF.

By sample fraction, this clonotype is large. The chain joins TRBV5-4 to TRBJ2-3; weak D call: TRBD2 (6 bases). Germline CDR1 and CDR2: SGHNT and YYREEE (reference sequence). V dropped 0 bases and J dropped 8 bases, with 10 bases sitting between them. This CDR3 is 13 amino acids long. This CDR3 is CASSLASAGTQYF. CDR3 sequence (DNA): TGTGCCAGCAGCTTGGCTAGCGCCGGTACGCAGTATTTT.

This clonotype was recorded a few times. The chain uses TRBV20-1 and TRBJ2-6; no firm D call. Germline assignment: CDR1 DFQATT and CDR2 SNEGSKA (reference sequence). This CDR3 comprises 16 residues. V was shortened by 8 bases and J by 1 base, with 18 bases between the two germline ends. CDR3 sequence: CSPFMSDGSGANVLTF. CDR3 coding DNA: TGCAGTCCCTTCATGTCGGACGGGTCTGGGGCCAACGTCCTGACTTTC.

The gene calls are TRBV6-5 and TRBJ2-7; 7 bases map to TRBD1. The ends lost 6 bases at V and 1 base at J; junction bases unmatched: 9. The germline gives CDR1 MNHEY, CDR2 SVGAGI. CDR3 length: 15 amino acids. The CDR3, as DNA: TGTGCCAGCAGCCCGCCGGGACAGTTTTCCTACGAGCAGTACTTC. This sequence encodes CASSPPGQFSYEQYF.

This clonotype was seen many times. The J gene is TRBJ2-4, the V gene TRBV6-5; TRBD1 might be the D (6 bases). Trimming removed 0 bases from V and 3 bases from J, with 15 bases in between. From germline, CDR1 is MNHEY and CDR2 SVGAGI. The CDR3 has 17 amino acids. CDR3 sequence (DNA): TGTGCCAGCAGTTACTCGTCAGGGGAAGGAGTCAAAAACATTCAGTACTTC. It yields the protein CASSYSSGEGVKNIQYF.

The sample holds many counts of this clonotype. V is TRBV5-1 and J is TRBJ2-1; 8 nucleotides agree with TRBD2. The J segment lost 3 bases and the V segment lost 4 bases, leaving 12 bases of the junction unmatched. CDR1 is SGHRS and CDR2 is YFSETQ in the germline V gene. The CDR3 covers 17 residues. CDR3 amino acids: CASSPLRNSGNYNEQFF. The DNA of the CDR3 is TGCGCCAGCAGCCCCCTTCGTAATAGCGGGAACTACAATGAGCAGTTCTTC.

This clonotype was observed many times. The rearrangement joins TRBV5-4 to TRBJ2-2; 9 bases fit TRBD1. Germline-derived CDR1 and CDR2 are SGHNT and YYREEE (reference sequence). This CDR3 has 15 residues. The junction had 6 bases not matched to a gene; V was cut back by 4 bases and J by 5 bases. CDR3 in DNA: TGTGCCAGCAGCAAGACAGGGGGAAGTACCGGGGAGCTGTTTTTT. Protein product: CASSKTGGSTGELFF.

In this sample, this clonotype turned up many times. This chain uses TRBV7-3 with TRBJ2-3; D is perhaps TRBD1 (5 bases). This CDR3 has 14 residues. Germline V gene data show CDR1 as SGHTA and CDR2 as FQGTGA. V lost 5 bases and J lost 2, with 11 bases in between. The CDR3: CASSAQGYTDTQYF. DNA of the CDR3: TGTGCCAGCAGCGCCCAGGGTTACACAGATACGCAGTATTTT. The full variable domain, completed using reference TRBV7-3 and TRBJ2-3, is GAGVSQTPSNKVTEKGKYVELRCDPISGHTALYWYRQSLGQGPEFLIYFQGTGAADDSGLPNDRFFAVRPEGSVSTLKIQRTERGDSAVYLCASSAQGYTDTQYFGPGTRLTVL.

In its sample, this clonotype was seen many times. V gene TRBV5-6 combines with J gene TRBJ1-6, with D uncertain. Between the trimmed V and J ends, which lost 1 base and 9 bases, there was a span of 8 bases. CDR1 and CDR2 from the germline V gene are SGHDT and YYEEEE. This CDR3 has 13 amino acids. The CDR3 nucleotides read TGTGCCAGCAGCTTGTCCGGGATTTCACCCCTCCACTTT. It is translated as CASSLSGISPLHF.

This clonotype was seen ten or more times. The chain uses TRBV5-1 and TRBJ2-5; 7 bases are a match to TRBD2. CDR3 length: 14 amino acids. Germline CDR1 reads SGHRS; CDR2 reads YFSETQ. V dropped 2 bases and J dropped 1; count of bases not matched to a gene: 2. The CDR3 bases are TGCGCCAGCAGCTTCGGCGGGGGCCAAGAGACCCAGTACTTC. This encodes CASSFGGGQETQYF. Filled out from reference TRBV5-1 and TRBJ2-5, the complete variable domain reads KAGVTQTPRYLIKTRGQQVTLSCSPISGHRSVSWYQQTPGQGLQFLFEYFSETQRNKGNFPGRFSGRQFSNSRSEMNVSTLELGDSALYLCASSFGGGQETQYFGPGTRLLVL.

CDR3 coding DNA: TGTGCCAGCTCACCACCTCTAGCGGGGGGATCAGAGACCCAGTACTTC. Encoded protein: CASSPPLAGGSETQYF. V is TRBV18 and J is TRBJ2-5, with 11 bases lining up with TRBD2. The CDR3 covers 16 residues. Germline CDR1 reads KGHSH; CDR2 reads LQKENI. J gave up 4 bases and V 0 bases, and 4 bases lay outside the gene matches.

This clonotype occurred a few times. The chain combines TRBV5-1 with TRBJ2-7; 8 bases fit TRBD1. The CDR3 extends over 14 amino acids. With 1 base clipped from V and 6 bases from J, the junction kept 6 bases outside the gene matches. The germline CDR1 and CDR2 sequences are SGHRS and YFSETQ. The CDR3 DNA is TGCGCCAGCAGCTTGAGGGACAGGTCGTTCGAGCAGTACTTC. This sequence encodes CASSLRDRSFEQYF.

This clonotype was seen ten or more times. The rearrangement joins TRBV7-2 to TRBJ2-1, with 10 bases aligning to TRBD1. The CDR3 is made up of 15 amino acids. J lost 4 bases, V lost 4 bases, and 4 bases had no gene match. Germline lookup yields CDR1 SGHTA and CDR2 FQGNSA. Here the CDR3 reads CASSSGQGEYNEQFF. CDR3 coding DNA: TGTGCCAGCAGCTCAGGACAGGGGGAATACAATGAGCAGTTCTTC.

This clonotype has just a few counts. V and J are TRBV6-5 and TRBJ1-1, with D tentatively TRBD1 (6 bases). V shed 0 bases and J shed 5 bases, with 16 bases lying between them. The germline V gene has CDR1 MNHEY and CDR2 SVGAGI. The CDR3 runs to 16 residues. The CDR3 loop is CASSYSRGAGRTEAFF. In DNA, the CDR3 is TGTGCCAGCAGTTACTCACGGGGGGCGGGTAGGACTGAAGCTTTCTTT.

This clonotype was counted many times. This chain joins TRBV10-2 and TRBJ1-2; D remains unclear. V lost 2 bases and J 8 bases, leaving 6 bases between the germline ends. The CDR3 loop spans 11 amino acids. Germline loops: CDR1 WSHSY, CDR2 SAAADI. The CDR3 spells CASSERIGYTF. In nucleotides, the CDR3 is TGCGCCAGCAGTGAGCGCATAGGCTACACCTTC.

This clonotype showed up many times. This chain's CDR3 is CASSSRPPLSGDREARNTEAFF. For the CDR3, the DNA is TGTGCCAGCAGCTCCCGCCCCCCCCTCTCTGGGGACAGGGAAGCGAGGAACACTGAAGCTTTCTTT. The rearrangement uses TRBV11-2 and TRBJ1-1, with TRBD1 identical over 9 bases. V lost 4 bases to trimming and J lost 1 base; unmatched junction nucleotides: 25. The CDR3 covers 22 residues. Per germline, CDR1 SGHAT and CDR2 FQNNGV.